These T cell receptor beta chains were read from a single sample in a study of siplizumab effects on memory and regulatory T cells. Profiling relied on immunoSEQ multiplex PCR, and the TCRdb table lists in-frame clones only, not all of them. The sample records 100,000 or so clones, more than 85% being singletons. The specimen sequenced was CD4+ T cells sorted from blood. The receptor source for this set is a human donor in good health. CDR3s include the opening cysteine and the closing phenylalanine or tryptophan. D genes are given only for firm matches. Only some rows state a clone size, as once, few, many or a class for expanded clones.

>TRBV28|-|-|TRBJ1-2
CASRPQTGYTF
TGTGCCAGCAGGCCACAAACAGGCTACACCTTC
>TRBV13|-|-|TRBJ2-2
CASSFRVSTLGELFF
TGTGCCAGCAGCTTCAGGGTATCAACGCTGGGGGAGCTGTTTTTT
>TRBV18|TRBD1|-|TRBJ2-3
CASSPKETGKDTQYF
TGTGCCAGCTCACCAAAGGAGACAGGGAAGGATACGCAGTATTTT
>TRBV10-3|TRBD1|-|TRBJ2-1
CAISGSGQGYEQFF
TGTGCCATCAGTGGGTCTGGACAGGGCTATGAGCAGTTCTTC
>TRBV20-1|-|-|TRBJ2-7
CSAGGPYEQYF
TGCAGTGCTGGGGGACCATACGAGCAGTACTTC
>TRBV18|TRBD1|-|TRBJ2-7
CASSPPMGQGDIEQYF
TGTGCCAGCTCACCCCCCATGGGACAGGGAGACATCGAGCAGTACTTC
>TRBV28|TRBD1|-|TRBJ2-7
CASRDGTGVYEQYF
TGTGCCAGCAGGGACGGGACAGGGGTCTACGAGCAGTACTTC
>TRBV11-1|-|-|TRBJ2-3
CASSLGGRDTQYF
TGTGCCAGCAGCTTAGGTGGGCGGGATACGCAGTATTTT
>TRBV13|-|-|TRBJ1-3
CASSLGSRQPGLSGNTIYF
TGTGCCAGCAGCCTAGGATCCCGACAGCCGGGCCTATCTGGAAACACCATATATTTT
>TRBV7-9|-|-|TRBJ2-5
CASSLGLVGETQYF
TGTGCCAGCAGCTTAGGACTAGTGGGAGAGACCCAGTACTTC
>TRBV6-1|TRBD1|-|TRBJ1-2
CASSEGDRRYGYTF
TGTGCCAGCAGTGAAGGGGACAGGAGGTATGGCTACACCTTC
>TRBV5-1|-|-|TRBJ1-2
CASSLAQGTDYGYTF
TGCGCCAGCAGCTTGGCGCAGGGGACCGACTATGGCTACACCTTC
>TRBV2|-|-|TRBJ2-7
CAVKQRVFSYEQYF
TGTGCCGTTAAGCAAAGAGTGTTTAGCTACGAGCAGTACTTC
>TRBV11-2|TRBD1|-|TRBJ2-1
CASSVTGNGNEQFF
TGTGCCAGCTCTGTGACAGGGAACGGGAATGAGCAGTTCTTC
>TRBV28|TRBD2|-|TRBJ2-1
CASSSASGGAVVGNEQFF
TGTGCCAGCAGTTCGGCTAGCGGGGGGGCGGTAGTTGGTAATGAGCAGTTCTTC
>TRBV11-2|-|once|TRBJ2-5
CASSLDPRETQYF
TGTGCCAGCAGCTTAGATCCCCGAGAGACCCAGTACTTC
>TRBV5-1|TRBD1|-|TRBJ1-2
CASSLTTGGPPSGGYTF
TGCGCCAGCAGCTTGACTACAGGGGGACCTCCCTCGGGTGGCTACACCTTC
>TRBV28|TRBD1|-|TRBJ1-6
CASTQGQGFYNSPLHF
TGTGCCAGCACGCAGGGACAGGGGTTCTATAATTCACCCCTCCACTTT
>TRBV9|TRBD2|-|TRBJ2-2
CASSVEGLAGVKNTGELFF
TGTGCCAGCAGCGTAGAAGGACTAGCGGGGGTTAAGAACACCGGGGAGCTGTTTTTT
>TRBV19|TRBD1|-|TRBJ2-3
CASTPRQGESDTQYF
TGTGCCAGTACTCCTCGACAGGGGGAATCCGATACGCAGTATTTT
>TRBV7-2|TRBD2|-|TRBJ2-7
CASSLGMTSGASLGYF
TGTGCCAGCAGCTTAGGAATGACTAGCGGGGCATCACTAGGGTACTTC
>TRBV4-3|TRBD2|-|TRBJ2-3
CASSLLPSGADTQYF
TGCGCCAGCAGCCTCTTGCCTAGCGGGGCTGATACGCAGTATTTT
>TRBV11-3|TRBD2|-|TRBJ2-1
CASSPWSGGFDNEQFF
TGTGCCAGCAGCCCTTGGAGCGGGGGGTTCGACAATGAGCAGTTCTTC
>TRBV27|-|-|TRBJ1-6
CASSGRGDNSPLHF
TGTGCCAGCAGTGGTCGGGGGGATAATTCACCCCTCCACTTT
>TRBV18|TRBD1|-|TRBJ1-5
CASSLQGGWDQPQHF
TGTGCCAGCTCATTACAGGGGGGTTGGGATCAGCCCCAGCATTTT
>TRBV5-5|-|-|TRBJ1-1
CASSLEMNTEAFF
TGTGCCAGCAGCTTAGAGATGAACACTGAAGCTTTCTTT
>TRBV9|-|-|TRBJ2-1
CASSPRGEGASEQFF
TGTGCCAGCAGCCCAAGGGGGGAGGGGGCGTCTGAGCAGTTCTTC
>TRBV29-1|TRBD1|-|TRBJ1-3
CSVLGQGTGNTIYF
TGCAGCGTTTTAGGACAGGGCACTGGAAACACCATATATTTT
>TRBV30|-|few|TRBJ1-5
CAWNGGENQPQHF
TGTGCCTGGAACGGCGGGGAAAATCAGCCCCAGCATTTT
>TRBV4-3|-|-|TRBJ2-1
CASSQDLGGDSNEQFF
TGCGCCAGCAGCCAAGATCTGGGGGGAGACTCCAATGAGCAGTTCTTC
>TRBV9|TRBD2|-|TRBJ2-3
CASSIGLAGGSTDTQYF
TGTGCCAGCAGCATCGGACTAGCGGGGGGGAGCACAGATACGCAGTATTTT
>TRBV6-5|TRBD2|-|TRBJ2-1
CASSSIAGVYNEQFF
TGTGCCAGCAGTTCAATAGCGGGGGTTTACAATGAGCAGTTCTTC
>TRBV25-1|TRBD1|-|TRBJ1-1
CASRWTGGTEAFF
TGTGCCAGCAGATGGACAGGGGGCACTGAAGCTTTCTTT
>TRBV6-6|TRBD1|-|TRBJ1-2
CASRTGGGLYGYTF
TGTGCCAGCAGAACAGGGGGCGGGCTTTATGGCTACACCTTC
>TRBV6-1|-|-|TRBJ2-5
CASSEDVATQYF
TGTGCCAGCAGTGAGGATGTCGCGACCCAGTACTTC
>TRBV4-1|-|-|TRBJ2-4
CASSNPHLGIAKNIQYF
TGCGCCAGCAGCAACCCTCACTTGGGAATAGCCAAAAACATTCAGTACTTC
>TRBV15|-|-|TRBJ1-1
CATSRDKVLYTLYQGREGTEAFF
TGTGCCACCAGCAGAGATAAGGTCCTATATACCCTATACCAGGGGCGAGAGGGCACTGAAGCTTTCTTT
>TRBV6-1|TRBD2|-|TRBJ2-3
CASSPIAGGRDTQYF
TGTGCCAGCAGTCCAATAGCGGGGGGGCGGGATACGCAGTATTTT
>TRBV10-3|TRBD2|once|TRBJ2-5
CAIQAGTSLRETQYF
TGTGCCATCCAAGCCGGGACTAGCCTCCGGGAGACCCAGTACTTC
>TRBV9|-|-|TRBJ1-6
CASSVGGAGGSPLHF
TGTGCCAGCAGCGTGGGGGGCGCAGGAGGGTCACCCCTCCACTTT
>TRBV25-1|-|-|TRBJ1-2
CASSNQYGGSYGYTF
TGTGCCAGCAGCAATCAATATGGGGGTAGCTATGGCTACACCTTC
>TRBV29-1|-|-|TRBJ1-1
CSVGRANTEAFF
TGCAGCGTTGGACGGGCGAACACTGAAGCTTTCTTT
>TRBV6-5|TRBD1|-|TRBJ1-5
CASSRQGASNQPQHF
TGTGCCAGCAGTAGACAGGGGGCCAGCAATCAGCCCCAGCATTTT
>TRBV10-3|-|-|TRBJ1-1
CASQMENTEAFF
TGTGCCAGTCAGATGGAGAACACTGAAGCTTTCTTT
>TRBV7-2|-|-|TRBJ2-7
CASSLYQTSSYEQYF
TGTGCCAGCAGCTTATACCAGACGAGCTCCTACGAGCAGTACTTC
>TRBV4-2|-|-|TRBJ2-7
CASSQDRTVAYEQYF
TGTGCCAGCAGCCAAGACAGGACAGTCGCCTACGAGCAGTACTTC
>TRBV7-2|-|-|TRBJ1-2
CASSLGRAGSYGYTF
TGTGCCAGCAGCTTAGGGCGGGCGGGGAGTTATGGCTACACCTTC
>TRBV5-6|-|-|TRBJ2-5
CASSLLGETSQETQYF
TGTGCCAGCAGCTTGCTGGGGGAGACTTCCCAAGAGACCCAGTACTTC
>TRBV5-4|-|-|TRBJ2-7
CASSLEAEKQYF
TGTGCCAGCAGCTTGGAGGCAGAAAAGCAGTACTTC
>TRBV28|TRBD2|once|TRBJ2-7
CASSLRLRGGYEQYF
TGTGCCAGCAGTTTGAGGTTGCGGGGGGGCTACGAGCAGTACTTC
>TRBV21-1|-|-|TRBJ1-2
CASSISSEPGQGTGGYTF
TGTGCCAGCAGCATCTCTTCAGAACCGGGACAGGGGACGGGCGGCTACACCTTC
>TRBV7-9|-|few|TRBJ1-4
CASSPRGPNEKLFF
TGTGCCAGCAGCCCAAGAGGCCCGAATGAAAAACTGTTTTTT
>TRBV19|-|-|TRBJ2-2
CASSIGIAVTGELFF
TGTGCCAGTAGTATTGGGATAGCGGTCACCGGGGAGCTGTTTTTT